This T cell receptor (beta chain) is drawn from a study of OX40 agonist ivuxolimab in advanced cancers. Sequencing used immunoSEQ multiplex PCR; TCRdb keeps in-frame clones, though not all of them. The sample holds tens of thousands of clones, around 93% seen once. About this clone itself: Its matching antigen is unknown.

Regarding the study as a whole: It was not determined which antigens were specifically recognized by the peripheral T cells that had undergone clonal expansion.

The specimen was CD4+ or CD8+ T cells sorted from blood, collected in a trial of the OX40 agonist ivuxolimab. The source is an adult with an advanced solid tumor such as melanoma, head and neck, liver or kidney cancer.

The CDR3 DNA sequence: TGTGCCAGCAGCTTAGCGGGAGGGCCAAATACGCAGTATTTT. Translating gives CASSLAGGPNTQYF. This chain connects TRBV11-2 to TRBJ2-3; TRBD2 matches 8 bases. Germline assignment: CDR1 SGHAT and CDR2 FQNNGV. V lost 1 base and J lost 7; bases outside the gene matches: 4. This CDR3 contains 14 residues.